This TCR beta chain was captured in a study of cytomegalovirus exposure and HLA in healthy donors. Regarding the study as a whole: A later analysis linked a missense DCLRE1C variant to TCR beta V- and J-gene trimming. In a later analysis, HLA-C alleles had the fewest associated TCRs, DRB1 alleles the most. In a later analysis, most CMV-associated TCR beta chains appeared HLA-restricted. In a later analysis, donors in an Asian-associated ancestry cluster reportedly had fewer N-insertions in productive TCRs than the cohort mean.

Germline values: CDR1 WSHSY, CDR2 SAAADI. The V and J ends lost 3 bases and 6 bases respectively, with 12 bases between them. CDR3 length: 14 amino acids. The PCR made use of 60 Vbeta and 13 Jbeta primers. This table comes from immunoSEQ multiplex PCR, and its TCRdb copy is limited to in-frame clones, with some not included. This sample has more than 50,000 clones; approximately 71% occur once, and the top ten carry 20% to 25%. Of note for this clone: Its specificity is unknown.

The sample comprised PBMCs. The source of this sequence is a woman in her thirties or forties in good health and CMV-seropositive. The chain couples TRBV10-2 to TRBJ2-1; weak D call: TRBD2 (7 bases). CDR3 amino acids: CASSDPGEGNEQFF. In nucleotides, the CDR3 is TGCGCCAGCAGTGACCCAGGGGAGGGCAATGAGCAGTTCTTC.